This TCR beta chain was observed in a study of human T cells and chemical hapten exposure. One entry per CDR3 protein, called by TCRdb with MiXCR from the RACE reads. Of some 71,000 distinct CDR3 sequences detected, over 9% appear once; the ten largest clones hold around 6.8%. This clonotype was recorded at least ten times. Regarding time point: patch test 2, 6 weeks after DPC sensitization. Treatment indicated: therapeutic diphenylcyclopropenone sensitization with weekly scalp DPC. Germline V gene lookup returns CDR1 SEHNR and CDR2 FQNEAQ (reference sequence). V lost 1 base and J lost 0; bases outside the gene matches: 10. This CDR3 has 19 amino acids.

The chain carries TRBV7-9 and TRBJ2-1, with 9 bases matching TRBD2. The starting material was whole blood, obtained in connection with sensitization to the hapten diphenylcyclopropenone (DPC). This clonotype was sampled from a woman aged 50 to 60 with alopecia areata. Some clones in this sample may be carry-over from other donors' samples. Here the CDR3 DNA reads TGTGCCAGCAGCTTAGTTCGACTAGCGGACGTAAGCTCCTACAATGAGCAGTTCTTC. Protein product: CASSLVRLADVSSYNEQFF.